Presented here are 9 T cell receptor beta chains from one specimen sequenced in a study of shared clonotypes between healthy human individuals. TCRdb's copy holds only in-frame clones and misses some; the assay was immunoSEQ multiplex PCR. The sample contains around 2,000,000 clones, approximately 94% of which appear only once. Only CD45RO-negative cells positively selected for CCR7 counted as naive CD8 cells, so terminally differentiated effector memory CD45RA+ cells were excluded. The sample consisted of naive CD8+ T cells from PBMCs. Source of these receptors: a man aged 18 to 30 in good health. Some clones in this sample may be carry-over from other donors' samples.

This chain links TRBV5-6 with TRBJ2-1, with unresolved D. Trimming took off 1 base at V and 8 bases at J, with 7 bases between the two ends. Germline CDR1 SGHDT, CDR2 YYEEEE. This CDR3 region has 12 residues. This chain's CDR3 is CASSLYRDEQFF. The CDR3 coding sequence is TGTGCCAGCAGCTTGTATCGGGATGAGCAGTTCTTC.

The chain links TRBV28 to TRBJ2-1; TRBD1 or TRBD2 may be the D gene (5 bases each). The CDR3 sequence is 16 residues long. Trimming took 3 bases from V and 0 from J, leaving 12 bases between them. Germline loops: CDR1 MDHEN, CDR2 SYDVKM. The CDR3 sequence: CASSFWDPTSYNEQFF. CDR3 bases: TGTGCCAGCAGTTTTTGGGACCCTACCTCCTACAATGAGCAGTTCTTC.

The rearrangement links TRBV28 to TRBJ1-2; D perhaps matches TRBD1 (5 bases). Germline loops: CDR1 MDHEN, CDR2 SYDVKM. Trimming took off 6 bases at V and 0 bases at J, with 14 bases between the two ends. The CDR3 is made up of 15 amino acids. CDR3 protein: CASSTDTEANYGYTF. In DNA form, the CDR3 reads TGTGCCAGCAGCACGGACACGGAAGCTAACTATGGCTACACCTTC.

CDR3 region: CAWSGTGDRGGQETQYF. Written as DNA, the CDR3 is TGTGCCTGGAGCGGGACAGGGGACAGGGGGGGCCAAGAGACCCAGTACTTC. The chain couples TRBV30 to TRBJ2-5; 11 bases map to TRBD1. The trim removed 3 bases at V and 1 base at J, leaving 10 bases unmatched. The length of the CDR3 is 17 residues. CDR1 and CDR2 from the germline V gene are GTSNPN and SVGIG (reference sequence).

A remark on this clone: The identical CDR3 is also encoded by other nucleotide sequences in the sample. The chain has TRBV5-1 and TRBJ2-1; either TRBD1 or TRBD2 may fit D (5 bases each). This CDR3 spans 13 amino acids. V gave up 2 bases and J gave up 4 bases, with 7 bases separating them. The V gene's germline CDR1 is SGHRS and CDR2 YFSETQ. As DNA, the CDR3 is TGCGCCAGCAGCTTTGGGGGATACAATGAGCAGTTCTTC. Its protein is CASSFGGYNEQFF.

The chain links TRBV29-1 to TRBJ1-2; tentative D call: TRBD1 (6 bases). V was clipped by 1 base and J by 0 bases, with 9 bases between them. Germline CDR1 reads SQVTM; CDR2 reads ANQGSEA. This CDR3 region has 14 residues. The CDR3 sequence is CSVEGRGANYGYTF. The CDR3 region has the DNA TGCAGCGTTGAAGGCAGGGGAGCTAACTATGGCTACACCTTC.

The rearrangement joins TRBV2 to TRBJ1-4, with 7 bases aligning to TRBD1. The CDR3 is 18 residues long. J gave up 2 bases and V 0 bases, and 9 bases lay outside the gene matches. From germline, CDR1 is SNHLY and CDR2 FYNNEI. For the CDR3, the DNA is TGTGCCAGCAGTGAAGCTGACAGGGAAGTACCCACTAATGAAAAACTGTTTTTT. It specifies CASSEADREVPTNEKLFF.

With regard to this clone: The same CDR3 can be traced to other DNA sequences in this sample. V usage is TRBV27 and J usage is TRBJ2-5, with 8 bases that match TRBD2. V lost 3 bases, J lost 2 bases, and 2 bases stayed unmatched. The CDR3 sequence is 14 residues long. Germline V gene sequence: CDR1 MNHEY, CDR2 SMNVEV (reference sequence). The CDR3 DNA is TGTGCCAGCAGTTTGATAGCGGGGCAAGAGACCCAGTACTTC. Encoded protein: CASSLIAGQETQYF.

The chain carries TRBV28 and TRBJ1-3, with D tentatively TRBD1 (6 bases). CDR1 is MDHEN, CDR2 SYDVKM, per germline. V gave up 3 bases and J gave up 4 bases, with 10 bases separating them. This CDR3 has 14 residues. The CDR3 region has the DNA TGTGCCAGCAGTTTGGGACAAGAAGGAAACACCATATATTTT. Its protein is CASSLGQEGNTIYF.